Listed below are T cell receptor beta chains from one sample, sequenced in a study of blood T cells in healthy people across ages. TCRdb re-called the 5' RACE reads through MiXCR, storing one row per CDR3 protein. In the table there are roughly 700,000 distinct CDR3 sequences, 45% to 50% of which are singletons. The specimen sequenced was blood. The receptors stem from a woman aged 55-69 years in good health. CDR3s include the opening cysteine and the closing phenylalanine or tryptophan.

>14|TRBV10-3
CAISEAATNEKLFF
>15|TRBV7-9
CASSLPGGGYNEQFF
>12|TRBV12-3/TRBV12-4
CASSYPGRGYTF
>19|TRBV7-9
CASSLATRGRQGVDYGYTF
>14|TRBV20-1
CSASNSYSNQPQHF
>15|TRBV12-3/TRBV12-4
CASSFLQGAVNTQYF
>15|TRBV7-2
CASSLVGRTANEQFF
>17|TRBV7-2
CASSPDWGTSGINEQYF
>11|TRBV21-1
CASSILGEQFF
>14|TRBV3-1
CASSQALSRNEQFF